The T cell receptor (beta chain) under discussion was sequenced for a study of response to subunit inactivated influenza vaccine. Study-wide results and limits: Authors suggested each seasonal flu vaccination may recruit only limited numbers of new T cells.

TCRdb itself ran the RT-PCR reads through MiXCR, one entry per CDR3 protein. The table has roughly 650,000 distinct CDR3 sequences, 14% seen once. Per the germline V gene, CDR1 is SGHRS and CDR2 is YFSETQ. V trimming: 4 bases; J trimming: 5 bases; junction bases outside the gene matches: 9. The CDR3 loop spans 15 amino acids. This clonotype appeared a few times. Its antigen is still unknown. This sample comprised PBMCs from blood, obtained approximately 15 days before vaccination. The receptor was isolated from a man aged 50-59 years who received an inactivated influenza vaccine. The chain uses TRBV5-1 and TRBJ1-2; 9 bases are a match to TRBD1. CDR3 amino acids: CASSPGDRVGYGYTF. As DNA, the CDR3 is TGCGCCAGCAGCCCAGGGGACAGGGTTGGGTATGGCTACACCTTC.